The 21 T cell receptor beta chains listed next were all sequenced from one sample in a study of early T cells in non-severe SARS-CoV-2 infection (dated by TCRdb to 2020 to 2023). The library was built by means of 5' RACE. The reads were generated on a NextSeq 500. TCRdb reran the public reads through fastp at Q25 and MiXCR, keeping productive beta chains. Every CDR3 protein is listed once, alongside the most common genes and DNA of its rows. For this sample the table gives 25,000 to 35,000 distinct CDR3 sequences, of which approximately 5% were detected only once. The ten most abundant clones make up over 10% of the sample. Sequenced input: whole blood. These TCRs come from an adult who was a healthcare worker with PCR-confirmed SARS-CoV-2 infection or an uninfected control (not recorded which).

In the case of this clonotype: This may be a read error, as it is one base from a much larger clone. The chain is built from TRBV7-9 and TRBJ2-7; TRBD1 might be the D (6 bases). Trimming cost V 5 bases and J 7 bases, with 12 bases left between them. This CDR3 has 12 residues. Germline CDR1 and CDR2: SEHNR and FQNEAQ (reference sequence). The CDR3 sequence is CASSQGSQEQYF. The CDR3 DNA reads TGTGCCAGCAGCCAGGGGAGCCAGGAGCAGTACTTC.

There are many counts of this clonotype. The chain has TRBV7-9 and TRBJ1-2, with D possibly being TRBD1 (5 bases). Germline CDR1 is SEHNR and CDR2 is FQNEAQ (reference sequence). The CDR3 has 14 residues. V was trimmed by 3 bases and J by 8 bases, leaving 16 bases between them. CDR3 region: CASSFGAQAGGYTF. CDR3 nucleotide sequence: TGTGCCAGCAGCTTCGGGGCACAGGCAGGGGGCTACACCTTC.

There are many counts of this clonotype. V usage is TRBV6-4 and J usage is TRBJ2-7; 10 bases map to TRBD2. J lost 2 bases, V lost 6 bases, and 4 bases had no gene match. Looked up from germline, CDR1 is MRHNA and CDR2 is SNTAGT. The CDR3 is made up of 14 amino acids. The DNA for the CDR3 is TGTGCCAGCAGCGTGCTAGCGGGGGCCTACGAGCAGTACTTC. Translating it yields CASSVLAGAYEQYF.

There are many counts of this clonotype. This chain joins TRBV11-2 and TRBJ2-5, with TRBD1 as a possible D gene (6 bases). The germline V gene encodes CDR1 SGHAT and CDR2 FQNNGV. The CDR3 consists of 15 residues. Between the trimmed V and J ends, which lost 4 bases and 2 bases, there was a span of 14 bases. DNA of the CDR3: TGTGCCAGCAGCTCCGGGACACTTCCTCAAGAGACCCAGTACTTC. This encodes CASSSGTLPQETQYF.

This clonotype was seen ten or more times. The CDR3 coding sequence is TGTGCCAGCAGTCAGCAGGGTTCCAATGAGCAGTTCTTC. This translates into CASSQQGSNEQFF. V and J are TRBV2 and TRBJ2-1, with D perhaps matching TRBD1 (5 bases). Germline CDR1 reads SNHLY; CDR2 reads FYNNEI. V was pared by 5 bases and J by 6 bases, with 11 bases between. The CDR3 is 13 residues long.

At least ten counts were recorded for this clonotype. This rearrangement joins TRBV7-6 to TRBJ2-5; maybe TRBD2 (5 bases). V was pared by 5 bases and J by 4 bases, with 17 bases between. Germline lookup yields CDR1 SGHVS and CDR2 FNYEAQ. The CDR3 extends over 15 amino acids. This chain's CDR3 is CASSKRGFGPETQYF. The CDR3 DNA reads TGTGCCAGCAGCAAACGGGGATTTGGTCCAGAGACCCAGTACTTC.

This clonotype was picked up many times. The chain is built from TRBV6-5 and TRBJ1-1; D gene uncertain. V was clipped by 2 bases and J by 4 bases, with 8 bases between them. The CDR3 spans 13 residues. CDR1 is MNHEY, CDR2 SVGAGI, per germline. The CDR3 protein is CASSYGISTEAFF. CDR3 in DNA: TGTGCCAGCAGTTACGGGATCAGCACTGAAGCTTTCTTT.

The chain is built from TRBV6-4 and TRBJ2-3, with 10 bases identical to TRBD2. The CDR3 covers 15 residues. Germline lookup yields CDR1 MRHNA and CDR2 SNTAGT. V shed 6 bases, J shed 2 bases, and the junction held 5 bases outside the gene matches. The CDR3 nucleotides are TGTGCCAGCAGACCTAGCGGGGGACACACAGATACGCAGTATTTT. Its protein is CASRPSGGHTDTQYF.

This clonotype appeared many times. The V gene is TRBV19, the J gene TRBJ2-2, with D possibly TRBD2 on 5 matching bases. Trimming shortened V by 6 bases and J by 3 bases, and 11 bases separated the two germline ends. There are 14 residues in the CDR3. Germline lookup yields CDR1 LNHDA and CDR2 SQIVND (reference sequence). The CDR3: CASSVEEDTGELFF. CDR3 nucleotides: TGTGCCAGTAGCGTCGAGGAGGACACCGGGGAGCTGTTTTTT.

The V call is TRBV9, the J call TRBJ2-5; no firm D call. This CDR3 comprises 13 residues. Germline lookup yields CDR1 SGDLS and CDR2 YYNGEE. The V end was cut by 0 bases, the J end by 5 bases, with 8 bases between. For the CDR3, the DNA is TGTGCCAGCAGCGTAGGTGTGGGGGAGACCCAGTACTTC. Translation gives CASSVGVGETQYF. The whole variable domain, filled in from reference TRBV9 and TRBJ2-5, reads DSGVTQTPKHLITATGQRVTLRCSPRSGDLSVYWYQQSLDQGLQFLIQYYNGEERAKGNILERFSAQQFPDLHSELNLSSLELGDSALYFCASSVGVGETQYFGPGTRLLVL.

This clonotype has more than one count but fewer than ten. V is TRBV6-1 and J is TRBJ2-1, with TRBD2 matching over 7 bases. The CDR3 runs to 16 residues. Germline values: CDR1 MNHNS, CDR2 SASEGT. V lost 7 bases to trimming and J lost 1 base; unmatched junction nucleotides: 10. The CDR3 region has the DNA TGTGCCAGCACTGGGGGGGTACCCTTATCCTACAATGAGCAGTTCTTC. This encodes CASTGGVPLSYNEQFF.

This clonotype was recorded many times. CDR3 sequence (DNA): TGCGCCAGCAGCTTGGGGCAGGGGGCCCTCTACGAGCAGTACTTC. This gives the protein CASSLGQGALYEQYF. The V and J genes are TRBV5-1 and TRBJ2-7; 8 nucleotides line up with TRBD1. The V segment lost 0 bases and the J segment 3 bases; nucleotides outside the gene matches: 5. CDR1 is SGHRS, CDR2 YFSETQ, per germline. The CDR3 runs to 15 residues.

This clonotype was seen repeatedly, ten times or more. This chain uses TRBV6-1 with TRBJ2-1; perhaps TRBD1 as D (6 bases). The V end was cut by 3 bases, the J end by 4 bases, with 7 bases between. This CDR3 comprises 13 residues. Germline lookup yields CDR1 MNHNS and CDR2 SASEGT. CDR3 nucleotide sequence: TGTGCCAGCAGTGACGGACAGTACAATGAGCAGTTCTTC. Protein sequence: CASSDGQYNEQFF.

The sample holds many counts of this clonotype. The chain carries TRBV11-2 and TRBJ2-1, with TRBD2 matching 15 bases. The germline V gene has CDR1 SGHAT and CDR2 FQNNGV. This CDR3 is 18 amino acids long. V gave up 5 bases and J gave up 4 bases; unmatched junction bases: 9. The CDR3 reads CASSPGTSGGRTYNEQFF. Written as DNA, the CDR3 is TGTGCCAGCAGCCCCGGGACTAGCGGGGGGAGAACGTACAATGAGCAGTTCTTC.

Many counts were recorded for this clonotype. J is TRBJ2-3 and V is TRBV6-5; D unclear. The germline V gene has CDR1 MNHEY and CDR2 SVGAGI. This CDR3 spans 13 amino acids. V shed 7 bases and J shed 1 base, with 9 bases lying between them. CDR3 DNA: TGTGCCAGCAACAGCCCTGGCACAGATACGCAGTATTTT. Its translation: CASNSPGTDTQYF.

The chain has TRBV28 and TRBJ1-1; 7 bases align to TRBD1. V shed 3 bases and J 0 bases; nucleotides not matched to a gene: 4. The CDR3 loop spans 15 amino acids. Germline lookup yields CDR1 MDHEN and CDR2 SYDVKM. As DNA, the CDR3 is TGTGCCAGCAGTTTTACGCAGGGGGTGAACACTGAAGCTTTCTTT. It is translated as CASSFTQGVNTEAFF.

Many counts were recorded for this clonotype. The chain uses TRBV6-1 and TRBJ2-1; no firm D call. This CDR3 comprises 12 residues. V was shortened by 1 base and J by 9 bases, with 7 bases between the two germline ends. Looked up from germline, CDR1 is MNHNS and CDR2 is SASEGT. CDR3 residues: CASSEGSSEQFF. CDR3 nucleotides: TGTGCCAGCAGTGAAGGCTCGAGTGAGCAGTTCTTC.

At least ten counts were recorded for this clonotype. The V and J genes are TRBV28 and TRBJ2-5; 12 bases agree with TRBD2. V trimming: 4 bases; J trimming: 2 bases; junction bases outside the gene matches: 2. The CDR3 loop spans 15 amino acids. Germline CDR1 and CDR2: MDHEN and SYDVKM. This CDR3 is CASSSSGGGQETQYF. The CDR3 DNA reads as TGTGCCAGCAGTTCTAGCGGGGGGGGACAAGAGACCCAGTACTTC.

This clonotype has a count of ten or more. V gene TRBV7-9 combines with J gene TRBJ2-1, with a weak D call TRBD2 (6 bases). This CDR3 has 14 residues. The germline CDR1 and CDR2 sequences are SEHNR and FQNEAQ (reference sequence). V lost 5 bases and J lost 0, with 8 bases in between. In DNA form, the CDR3 reads TGTGCCAGCAGCCGGGAGAGCTCCTACAATGAGCAGTTCTTC. Translated: CASSRESSYNEQFF.

This clonotype has a count of ten or more. The chain couples TRBV2 to TRBJ1-1, with D perhaps TRBD1 (5 bases). The germline V gene has CDR1 SNHLY and CDR2 FYNNEI. This CDR3 has 14 amino acids. The germline V and J ends were trimmed by 8 bases and 3 bases, with 16 bases remaining between them. The CDR3: CASSLRGEDTEAFF. The CDR3 DNA follows: TGTGCCAGCTCTCTGAGGGGCGAGGACACTGAAGCTTTCTTT. The complete variable domain, with remaining parts taken from reference TRBV2 and TRBJ1-1, reads EPEVTQTPSHQVTQMGQEVILRCVPISNHLYFYWYRQILGQKVEFLVSFYNNEISEKSEIFDDQFSVERPDGSNFTLKIRSTKLEDSAMYFCASSLRGEDTEAFFGQGTRLTVV.

This clonotype was observed at least ten times. CDR3 DNA sequence: TGTGCCAGCAGATCCACAGGGGGCAATCAGCCCCAGCATTTT. Its protein product is CASRSTGGNQPQHF. This chain joins TRBV28 and TRBJ1-5; 7 nucleotides agree with TRBD1. Germline V gives CDR1 MDHEN, CDR2 SYDVKM. CDR3 length equals 14 residues. V was pared by 6 bases and J by 2 bases, with 4 bases of the junction left unmatched. Full variable domain (outside the CDR3, taken from reference TRBV28 and TRBJ1-5): DVKVTQSSRYLVKRTGEKVFLECVQDMDHENMFWYRQDPGLGLRLIYFSYDVKMKEKGDIPEGYSVSREKKERFSLILESASTNQTSMYLCASRSTGGNQPQHFGDGTRLSIL.